Listed here are 27 T cell receptor beta chains from one sample, sequenced in a study of T cells in women clearing cervical HPV infection. This table comes from immunoSEQ multiplex PCR, and its TCRdb copy is limited to in-frame clones, with some not included. This sample contains 40,000 to 55,000 clones. The source material was blood buffy coat. These receptors originate from a woman aged 18-70 years with a cervical HPV16 infection that either progressed to CIN3+ or cleared (not recorded which).

About this clone: Read data end 3 residues before the CDR3 end; the end is taken from the germline J gene. The gene calls are TRBV12-3 or TRBV12-4 and TRBJ2-7; D is unresolved. CDR3 length: 12 residues. V was clipped by 5 bases and J by 3 bases, with 8 bases between them. The CDR3 bases that were read are TGTGCCAGCAGTCGATACAGCTACGAG. It encodes CASSRYSYE. The entire CDR3 is CASSRYSYEQYF.

Turning to this clone: The sequence runs out 3 residues before the end of the CDR3; the remainder is reconstructed from the germline J gene. The chain combines TRBV30 with TRBJ1-3, with a tentative D call TRBD1 (6 bases). Germline V gene data show CDR1 as GTSNPN and CDR2 as SVGIG (reference sequence). CDR3 size: 13 residues. V lost 8 bases, J lost 3 bases, and 14 bases lay in between. The part of the CDR3 DNA that was read is TGTGCCCTTAAGGGGGGGAATGGAAACACC. Its protein is CALKGGNGNT. The complete CDR3 protein is CALKGGNGNTIYF.

Partial CDR3 DNA: TGTGCCAGCAGCCTGACAGGGTACACCGGGGAG. It specifies CASSLTGYTGE. The CDR3 in its entirety is CASSLTGYTGELFF. The chain carries TRBV7-3 and TRBJ2-2; 7 bases are a match to TRBD1. The observed sequence ends 3 residues before the CDR3 terminus, with the missing tail filled in from the germline J gene. J gave up 3 bases and V 5 bases, and 3 bases lay outside the gene matches. CDR1 and CDR2 from the germline V gene are SGHTA and FQGTGA. CDR3 length: 14 amino acids. Looking up the rest from reference TRBV7-3 and TRBJ2-2 gives the full variable domain: GAGVSQTPSNKVTEKGKYVELRCDPISGHTALYWYRQSLGQGPEFLIYFQGTGAADDSGLPNDRFFAVRPEGSVSTLKIQRTERGDSAVYLCASSLTGYTGELFFGEGSRLTVL.

Concerning this clone: The sequenced fragment ends 3 residues before the CDR3 boundary, so the rest is inferred from the germline J gene. The chain recombines TRBV7-9 with TRBJ1-5; 7 bases agree with TRBD1. CDR3 length equals 14 residues. Germline V gene data show CDR1 as SEHNR and CDR2 as FQNEAQ (reference sequence). V shed 5 bases, J shed 2 bases, and the junction held 3 bases outside the gene matches. The covered CDR3 bases are TGTGCCAGCAGCCGACAGGGCGGCAATCAGCCC. Its translation: CASSRQGGNQP. The CDR3 as a whole reads CASSRQGGNQPQHF.

Worth noting for this clone: The CDR3 goes on 3 residues after the read ends, and that part is filled in from the germline J gene. The chain combines TRBV30 with TRBJ1-4; 12 bases fit TRBD1. This CDR3 is 17 amino acids long. In germline, CDR1 is GTSNPN, CDR2 SVGIG (reference sequence). This chain's CDR3 is CAWSWARDRGLNSPLFF. The part of the CDR3 DNA that was read is TGTGCCTGGAGTTGGGCCCGGGACAGGGGGCTCAATTCACCA.

Remarks on this clone: Sequencing ends 3 residues short of the CDR3 end; the germline J gene provides the rest. The rearrangement uses TRBV11-2 and TRBJ1-2; 7 bases align to TRBD1. The CDR3 covers 15 residues. From germline, CDR1 is SGHAT and CDR2 FQNNGV. The CDR3 loop reads CASSLRQGRRIDYTF. The sequenced part of the CDR3 DNA is TGTGCCAGCAGCTTAAGACAGGGAAGACGTATTGAC.

Of note for this clone: The read is 3 residues too short to cover the CDR3 end, so that end is filled in from the germline J gene. The chain uses TRBV7-9 and TRBJ2-7; unclear D gene. Looked up from germline, CDR1 is SEHNR and CDR2 is FQNEAQ (reference sequence). There are 15 residues in the CDR3. V was clipped by 1 base and J by 4 bases, with 14 bases between them. The sequenced CDR3 bases are TGTGCCAGCAGCTTAGAGAGTCGAGCCCGTTACGAG. Its protein is CASSLESRARYE. In full, the CDR3 is CASSLESRARYEQYF.

Of note for this clone: Read data end 3 residues before the CDR3 end; the end is taken from the germline J gene. The gene calls are TRBV2 and TRBJ2-6; D uncertain. This CDR3 spans 16 amino acids. Germline V lookup: CDR1 SNHLY, CDR2 FYNNEI. Trimming removed 6 bases from V and 0 bases from J, with 12 bases in between. The CDR3 DNA, read in part, is TGTGCCAGCAGCGTGACTCCCAGCTCTGGGGCCAACGTC. Translating it yields CASSVTPSSGANV. The whole CDR3 sequence is CASSVTPSSGANVLTF.

Comments on this clone: The missing CDR3 end, 3 residues past where the read stops, is filled in from the germline J gene. This rearrangement joins TRBV2 to TRBJ1-2; 7 bases agree with TRBD1. The CDR3 consists of 13 residues. V gave up 7 bases and J gave up 1 base; unmatched junction bases: 3. CDR1 and CDR2 (germline): SNHLY, FYNNEI. Incomplete CDR3 DNA: TGTGCCAGCAACGACAGGGTTAACTATGGC. It specifies CASNDRVNYG. The whole CDR3 sequence is CASNDRVNYGYTF.

About this clone: Coverage ceases 3 residues before the CDR3 finishes, and the germline J gene fills in the end. V gene TRBV7-9 combines with J gene TRBJ2-7; tentatively, D is TRBD2 (5 bases). The CDR3 consists of 14 residues. The V gene lost 5 bases and the J gene lost 5 bases, with 16 bases spanning the gap. The germline CDR1 and CDR2 sequences are SEHNR and FQNEAQ (reference sequence). The chain's CDR3 is CASSPDYRSNEQYF. Partial CDR3 DNA: TGTGCCAGCAGCCCCGACTATCGGAGTAACGAG.

As for this clone: The observed sequence ends 3 residues before the CDR3 terminus, with the missing tail filled in from the germline J gene. The V and J genes are TRBV20-1 and TRBJ2-3; 8 bases map to TRBD1. V shed 4 bases, J shed 0 bases, and the junction held 9 bases outside the gene matches. Germline CDR1 and CDR2: DFQATT and SNEGSKA (reference sequence). There are 16 residues in the CDR3. The CDR3 DNA, read in part, is TGCAGTGCTACATTTCCAGGGGGCTCTAGCACAGATACG. It is translated as CSATFPGGSSTDT. The whole CDR3 is CSATFPGGSSTDTQYF.

Worth noting for this clone: Coverage ceases 3 residues before the CDR3 finishes, and the germline J gene fills in the end. This chain connects TRBV25-1 to TRBJ2-5; the match to TRBD2 covers 10 bases. This CDR3 has 15 residues. Germline V lookup: CDR1 MGHDK, CDR2 SYGVNS. Germline trimming cut 2 bases from V and 5 bases from J; bases unmatched to any gene: 5. This CDR3 is CASSEPQLAGETQYF. The CDR3 DNA, read in part, is TGTGCCAGCAGTGAACCTCAACTAGCGGGGGAGACC.

Remarks on this clone: The read terminates 3 residues ahead of where the CDR3 ends, so the germline J gene completes it. This sequence joins TRBV5-4 and TRBJ2-3; 13 bases align to TRBD2. This CDR3 comprises 15 residues. V lost 5 bases, J lost 4 bases, and 4 bases stayed unmatched. The germline V gene has CDR1 SGHNT and CDR2 YYREEE (reference sequence). The CDR3 here is CASRPTSGGADTQYF. CDR3 DNA, as far as it was read: TGTGCCAGCAGGCCTACTAGCGGGGGGGCAGATACG. Together with reference TRBV5-4 and TRBJ2-3, the CDR3 gives the full variable domain: ETGVTQSPTHLIKTRGQQVTLRCSSQSGHNTVSWYQQALGQGPQFIFQYYREEENGRGNFPPRFSGLQFPNYSSELNVNALELDDSALYLCASRPTSGGADTQYFGPGTRLTVL.

With respect to this clone: The read stops 3 residues short of the end of the CDR3; the missing end is completed from the germline J gene. The chain carries TRBV7-9 and TRBJ1-1; D is uncertain. Germline lookup yields CDR1 SEHNR and CDR2 FQNEAQ (reference sequence). V shed 2 bases and J shed 2 bases, with 9 bases lying between them. This CDR3 is built from 14 residues. Incomplete CDR3 DNA: TGTGCCAGCAGCTTACAGACACACAACACTGAA. This translates into CASSLQTHNTE. The whole CDR3 protein is CASSLQTHNTEAFF.

CDR3 DNA, as far as it was read: TGTGCCAGCAGCTCCCCCTCCCAGGGAAACTACGAC. Translated, it gives CASSSPSQGNYD. The entire CDR3 protein is CASSSPSQGNYDYTF. The chain couples TRBV5-6 to TRBJ1-2; possible D gene TRBD1, 5 bases. Read data end 3 residues before the CDR3 end; the end is taken from the germline J gene. Germline lookup yields CDR1 SGHDT and CDR2 YYEEEE. The CDR3 sequence is 15 residues long.

On this clone itself: The read comes to an end 3 residues before the CDR3 does, leaving the germline J gene to fill in the end. This rearrangement joins TRBV20-1 to TRBJ2-2; TRBD2 aligns across 7 bases. J gave up 0 bases and V 3 bases, and 4 bases lay outside the gene matches. The CDR3 is 15 amino acids. The germline CDR1 and CDR2 sequences are DFQATT and SNEGSKA (reference sequence). The CDR3 DNA, read in part, is TGCAGTGCTAGGCTCGGGACTACGAACACCGGGGAG. Protein sequence: CSARLGTTNTGE. The entire CDR3 protein reads CSARLGTTNTGELFF.

Comments on this clone: The read ends 3 residues shy of where the CDR3 ends; the end is completed using the germline J gene. J is TRBJ1-2 and V is TRBV7-3, with TRBD1 matching 7 bases. Germline V gene lookup returns CDR1 SGHTA and CDR2 FQGTGA. Germline trimming cut 5 bases from V and 5 bases from J; bases unmatched to any gene: 5. The CDR3 is 13 amino acids. This CDR3 is CASSPGTDYGYTF. The covered CDR3 bases are TGTGCCAGCAGCCCCGGGACAGATTATGGC.

Comment on this clone: Read sequence stops 3 residues before the CDR3 end, and the germline J gene provides the missing end. This chain connects TRBV6-1 to TRBJ2-2; TRBD1 matches at 7 bases. The CDR3 has 16 amino acids. CDR1 is MNHNS, CDR2 SASEGT, per germline. The sequenced CDR3 bases are TGTGCCAGCAGTGAGAGGAAGGGGGCAGGGATGACACCG. Translating it yields CASSERKGAGMTP. The CDR3 in its entirety is CASSERKGAGMTPLFF.

Points on this clone: Coverage ceases 3 residues before the CDR3 finishes, and the germline J gene fills in the end. This sequence joins TRBV2 and TRBJ1-2; 8 bases fit TRBD1. The germline V gene has CDR1 SNHLY and CDR2 FYNNEI. The CDR3 consists of 14 residues. V trimming: 2 bases; J trimming: 2 bases; junction bases outside the gene matches: 1. CDR3 sequence reads: CASSERQGNYGYTF. The DNA read from the CDR3 is TGTGCCAGCAGTGAACGACAGGGGAACTATGGC.

Comment on this clone: The missing CDR3 end, 3 residues past where the read stops, is filled in from the germline J gene. This rearrangement joins TRBV11-2 to TRBJ1-2; a possible D gene is TRBD1 (5 bases). The CDR3 is 14 residues long. Deletions cut 0 bases from V and 0 bases from J, with 5 bases between. Germline CDR1 reads SGHAT; CDR2 reads FQNNGV. The CDR3 sequence: CASSLEDTNYGYTF. CDR3 DNA, as far as it was read: TGTGCCAGCAGCTTAGAGGACACTAACTATGGC.

Worth noting for this clone: Read data end 3 residues before the CDR3 end; the end is taken from the germline J gene. V usage is TRBV7-9 and J usage is TRBJ2-7, with TRBD1 identical over 9 bases. Germline CDR1 and CDR2: SEHNR and FQNEAQ (reference sequence). The trim removed 5 bases at V and 6 bases at J, leaving 11 bases unmatched. The CDR3 is 15 residues long. The part of the CDR3 DNA that was read is TGTGCCAGCAGCACATCCGGGACAGGGACCATCGAG. Translated, it gives CASSTSGTGTIE. The CDR3 in its entirety is CASSTSGTGTIEQYF.

As for this clone: With the read ending 3 residues before the CDR3 end, the germline J gene is used to fill in that end. V gene TRBV13 combines with J gene TRBJ2-7; D possibly corresponds to TRBD1 (5 bases). CDR1 is PRHDT, CDR2 FYEKMQ, per germline (reference sequence). The V and J ends lost 1 base and 3 bases respectively, with 13 bases between them. The CDR3 consists of 15 residues. The DNA read from the CDR3 is TGTGCCAGCAGCTTAGTTGAGCAGGGAAGCTACGAG. This codes for CASSLVEQGSYE. The whole CDR3 region reads CASSLVEQGSYEQYF.

The CDR3 sequence is CASSLLRTGTSHTDTQYF. CDR3 bases read: TGTGCCAGCAGTTTACTACGAACCGGGACTAGTCACACAGATACG. The rearrangement uses TRBV28 and TRBJ2-3; 8 nucleotides agree with TRBD2. The sequenced fragment ends 3 residues before the CDR3 boundary, so the rest is inferred from the germline J gene. Germline CDR1 MDHEN, CDR2 SYDVKM. The CDR3 has 18 residues. The V and J ends lost 2 bases and 2 bases, in that order; junction bases with no gene match: 12.

In the case of this clone: The junction and the germline gene differ at one end; a read error may be behind it. The read stops 3 residues short of the end of the CDR3; the missing end is completed from the germline J gene. The same CDR3 can be traced to other DNA sequences in this sample. This sequence joins TRBV5-1 and TRBJ1-3; D is possibly TRBD1 (5 bases). CDR1 is SGHRS, CDR2 YFSETQ, per germline. The CDR3 has 15 amino acids. Partial CDR3 DNA: TGCGCCAGCAGCTTGGCCGGAGGGGAGGGAAACACA. It is translated as CASSLAGGEGNT. The CDR3 in full is CASSLAGGEGNTIYF. The variable domain in full, completed from reference TRBV5-1 and TRBJ1-3, reads KAGVTQTPRYLIKTRGQQVTLSCSPISGHRSVSWYQQTPGQGLQFLFEYFSETQRNKGNFPGRFSGRQFSNSRSEMNVSTLELGDSALYLCASSLAGGEGNTIYFGEGSWLTVV.

Turning to this clone: With the read ending 3 residues before the CDR3 end, the germline J gene is used to fill in that end. The chain combines TRBV19 with TRBJ1-5; no firm D call. Germline V gene sequence: CDR1 LNHDA, CDR2 SQIVND (reference sequence). V was pared by 3 bases and J by 0 bases, with 12 bases between. The CDR3 spans 16 residues. CDR3 residues: CASSIAGAISNQPQHF. The covered CDR3 bases are TGTGCCAGTAGTATCGCAGGAGCTATTAGCAATCAGCCC.

On this clone: The CDR3 end lies 3 residues beyond the end of the read and is filled in from the germline J gene. The rearrangement links TRBV6-1 to TRBJ1-6, with TRBD1 matching 7 bases. This CDR3 has 18 amino acids. Trimming at V came to 1 base and at J to 5 bases, leaving 11 bases not matched to a gene. Per the germline V gene, CDR1 is MNHNS and CDR2 is SASEGT. Partial CDR3 DNA: TGTGCCAGCAGTGAAGGGGGTTTTGGGACAGCCAATAATTCACCC. It is translated as CASSEGGFGTANNSP. The CDR3 reads in full as CASSEGGFGTANNSPLHF.

Worth noting for this clone: From the germline J gene comes the end of the CDR3, since the read stops 3 residues before it. This chain uses TRBV20-1 with TRBJ2-7, with 8 bases fitting TRBD2. V lost 1 base to trimming and J lost 5 bases; unmatched junction nucleotides: 7. CDR1 and CDR2 from the germline V gene are DFQATT and SNEGSKA (reference sequence). The CDR3 contains 14 residues. The CDR3 bases that were read are TGCAGTGCTAGAGGCTCAGCGGGGGATGACGAG. The encoded protein is CSARGSAGDDE. The CDR3, in full, reads CSARGSAGDDEQYF.